The present T cell receptor beta chain was sequenced within a study of identical twins. Study-wide results and limits: For cord blood, abundant beta clonotypes had fewer insertions, unlike memory repertoires, which showed none. Alpha sequences out of frame and shared by twins had excess low generation probability.

One entry per CDR3 protein results from TCRdb running MiXCR on the 5' RACE reads. The sample yields 140,000 to 150,000 distinct CDR3 sequences, under 4.5% seen once. On this clonotype itself: The antigen is unknown.

Everyone who donated was a healthy Caucasian. The TCR sequence derives from a man aged 18 to 30 in good health. Sequencing was done on a sample of memory T cells sorted from blood.

The CDR3 DNA reads TGCAGTGCCCCCTGGGGGGACAGGATAAGCACAGATACGCAGTATTTT. This gives the protein CSAPWGDRISTDTQYF. The rearrangement uses TRBV20-1 and TRBJ2-3; TRBD1 matches 8 bases. Germline V gene lookup returns CDR1 DFQATT and CDR2 SNEGSKA (reference sequence). The length of the CDR3 is 16 residues. The trim removed 6 bases at V and 0 bases at J, leaving 11 bases unmatched.